These 12 T cell receptor beta chains were sequenced from one sample in a study of T cell repertoires in cytomegalovirus infection. For these TCRs, the target antigens are not known. Via MiXCR, TCRdb re-called the reads, giving one row per CDR3 protein. The data hold approximately 110,000 distinct CDR3 sequences, with around 32% observed a single time. The source material was CD8+ T cells from cultured PBMCs, sampled from culture after CMV antigen stimulation. These receptors were taken from a human donor in good health (CMV status not recorded). Some clones in this sample may be carry-over from other donors' samples.

This clonotype was seen ten or more times. The rearrangement links TRBV7-2 to TRBJ2-7; the match to TRBD1 covers 7 bases. Germline loops: CDR1 SGHTA, CDR2 FQGNSA. J lost 3 bases, V lost 5 bases, and 10 bases had no gene match. The CDR3 consists of 15 residues. This CDR3 is CASSPMLGGVYEQYF. In DNA, the CDR3 is TGTGCCAGCAGCCCTATGCTAGGGGGCGTCTACGAGCAGTACTTC.

This clonotype was seen a few times. The genes are TRBV14 and TRBJ1-6, with no clear D. In germline, CDR1 is SGHDN, CDR2 FVKESK. V was pared by 1 base and J by 5 bases, with 9 bases between. This CDR3 comprises 15 residues. The CDR3 DNA reads TGTGCCAGCAGCCAAGTTGTCGCTCATAATTCACCCCTCCACTTT. Amino acid sequence: CASSQVVAHNSPLHF.

The rearrangement joins TRBV7-9 to TRBJ2-1; tentatively, D is TRBD2 (5 bases). CDR1 is SEHNR, CDR2 FQNEAQ, per germline (reference sequence). The CDR3 consists of 16 residues. V shed 6 bases and J shed 9 bases, with 24 bases lying between them. The chain's CDR3 is CASRPAAGLESLEQFF. The CDR3 DNA reads as TGTGCCAGCAGACCAGCGGCAGGTCTTGAATCACTTGAGCAGTTCTTC.

This clonotype was detected only a few times. J is TRBJ2-7 and V is TRBV6-1; TRBD1 is a possible D gene (6 bases). Trimming took off 1 base at V and 1 base at J, with 11 bases between the two ends. Germline V gene data show CDR1 as MNHNS and CDR2 as SASEGT. The CDR3 spans 15 residues. CDR3 protein: CASSEGRGPSYEQYF. The DNA of the CDR3 is TGTGCCAGCAGTGAAGGCAGGGGCCCTTCCTACGAGCAGTACTTC.

This clonotype was counted at least ten times. The chain couples TRBV5-6 to TRBJ1-2; D is ambiguous. V lost 2 bases, J lost 4 bases, and 9 bases lay in between. The CDR3 runs to 13 residues. Germline CDR1 SGHDT, CDR2 YYEEEE. The CDR3 region is CASSLGGSYGYTF. Here the CDR3 DNA reads TGTGCCAGCAGCTTAGGCGGTAGCTATGGCTACACCTTC.

This clonotype showed up just a few times. The V gene is TRBV11-2, the J gene TRBJ2-1, with unresolved D. V lost 4 bases to trimming and J lost 7 bases, with 8 bases between them. The germline V gene encodes CDR1 SGHAT and CDR2 FQNNGV. This CDR3 region has 12 residues. CDR3 sequence reads: CASSSSRNEQFF. In DNA, the CDR3 is TGTGCCAGCAGCTCAAGCAGGAATGAGCAGTTCTTC.

This clonotype was seen a handful of times. The chain employs TRBV7-6 and TRBJ2-1; the D gene could be TRBD1 or TRBD2 (6 bases each). This CDR3 has 17 amino acids. The germline gives CDR1 SGHVS, CDR2 FNYEAQ. The ends were cut back, 2 bases at V and 0 bases at J, with 14 bases in the middle. The CDR3 loop reads CASSLTGAASSYNEQFF. The CDR3 bases are TGTGCCAGCAGCTTAACGGGGGCCGCGAGCTCCTACAATGAGCAGTTCTTC.

The chain is built from TRBV27 and TRBJ1-6, with a tentative D call TRBD1 (6 bases). This CDR3 is 15 amino acids long. Trimming took 2 bases from V and 13 from J, leaving 18 bases between them. CDR1 MNHEY and CDR2 SMNVEV come from the germline V gene (reference sequence). As DNA, the CDR3 is TGTGCCAGCAGTTTAAATAAGGGGGGCGGAGGTCCCCTCCACTTT. Protein: CASSLNKGGGGPLHF.

The chain couples TRBV19 to TRBJ1-1; TRBD1 matches 8 bases. Per germline, CDR1 LNHDA and CDR2 SQIVND (reference sequence). The CDR3 length is 14 residues. V was pared by 8 bases and J by 0 bases, with 5 bases of the junction left unmatched. The CDR3 is CASGIQGVNTEAFF. The CDR3 DNA sequence: TGTGCCAGTGGGATACAGGGGGTGAACACTGAAGCTTTCTTT.

The chain joins TRBV6-1 to TRBJ2-1; D is unresolved. Deletions cut 1 base from V and 0 bases from J, with 10 bases between. The CDR3 is 16 residues long. Germline CDR1 is MNHNS and CDR2 is SASEGT. The CDR3 nucleotides read TGTGCCAGCAGTGAAGAAAGACTCGTCTCCTACAATGAGCAGTTCTTC. Amino acids: CASSEERLVSYNEQFF.

The table lists this clonotype with a few counts. The CDR3 protein is CASSPGHANTEAFF. DNA of the CDR3: TGTGCCAGCAGTCCTGGACACGCGAACACTGAAGCTTTCTTT. This chain connects TRBV27 to TRBJ1-1; D is perhaps TRBD1 (5 bases). Germline CDR1 MNHEY, CDR2 SMNVEV (reference sequence). The germline V and J ends were trimmed by 5 bases and 1 base, with 11 bases remaining between them. This CDR3 comprises 14 residues.

As concerns this clonotype: The germline gene is not matched at one end of the junction; a read error may be the cause. The V gene is TRBV10-3, the J gene TRBJ1-2; 9 bases fit TRBD1. The V gene's germline CDR1 is ENHRY and CDR2 SYGVKD. There are 11 residues in the CDR3. In DNA form, the CDR3 reads TGTGCCATCAGTGAGTCCCGGGACAGGGTCTTC. Its protein is CAISESRDRVF.